Following are 20 T cell receptor beta chains from one sample sequenced in a study of T cells in Graves' hyperthyroidism and ophthalmopathy. What was amplified from RNA transcripts were TCR beta CDR3 regions. The TCR CDR3 was amplified in a first-round RT-PCR using the HTBI primer set. TCRdb passed the multiplex PCR reads through MiXCR, listing each CDR3 protein once. The data show hundreds of thousands of distinct CDR3 sequences, with roughly 25% seen just once and around four fifths held by the top ten. The source material was blood. These receptors originate from a man aged 45-65 years with Graves' hyperthyroidism.

V is TRBV12-3 or TRBV12-4 and J is TRBJ1-5; maybe TRBD1 (6 bases). This CDR3 region has 15 residues. V was shortened by 2 bases and J by 1 base, with 9 bases between the two germline ends. The CDR3 sequence: CASSLHRESNQPQHF. CDR3 DNA: TGTGCCAGCAGTTTACACAGGGAGAGCAATCAGCCCCAGCATTTT.

This clonotype was seen more than once but under ten times. The genes are TRBV5-1 and TRBJ1-6, with D possibly TRBD1 on 6 matching bases. The CDR3 has 15 residues. Trimming cost V 2 bases and J 10 bases, with 16 bases left between them. The germline gives CDR1 SGHRS, CDR2 YFSETQ. CDR3 loop: CASSLGQTRTSPLHF. The CDR3 coding sequence is TGCGCCAGCAGCTTAGGACAGACCCGGACCTCACCCCTCCACTTT.

Many counts were recorded for this clonotype. CDR3 bases: TGTGCCAGCAGTTTGGGTATGCCTGGCTACGAGCAGTACTTC. This sequence encodes CASSLGMPGYEQYF. The V and J genes are TRBV28 and TRBJ2-7; D ambiguous. Trimming left V 3 bases short and J 3 bases short, with 12 bases between. The CDR3 contains 14 residues. Germline CDR1 is MDHEN and CDR2 is SYDVKM.

In its sample, this clonotype was seen a few times. The chain joins TRBV18 to TRBJ1-2, with a weak D call TRBD1 (6 bases). The CDR3 totals 16 residues. Germline CDR1 and CDR2: KGHSH and LQKENI. The germline V and J ends were trimmed by 6 bases and 4 bases, with 21 bases remaining between them. The chain's CDR3 is CASSTGPGALGYGYTF. The CDR3 bases are TGTGCCAGCTCCACCGGACCGGGGGCCCTGGGCTATGGCTACACCTTC.

The chain uses TRBV20-1 and TRBJ2-3, with a possible D match to TRBD2 (7 bases). Germline V lookup: CDR1 DFQATT, CDR2 SNEGSKA (reference sequence). Trimming took 4 bases from V and 2 from J, leaving 19 bases between them. CDR3 size: 16 residues. CDR3 coding DNA: TGCAGTGCTATTTCCCTTGAGGGGGGGGACACAGATACGCAGTATTTT. Translated, it gives CSAISLEGGDTDTQYF.

This clonotype was counted a few times. A much larger clone sits a single nucleotide away, making a read error possible. This chain links TRBV25-1 with TRBJ2-1, with D unclear. Germline V gene lookup returns CDR1 MGHDK and CDR2 SYGVNS. This CDR3 region has 12 residues. V gave up 7 bases and J gave up 0 bases, with 4 bases separating them. The CDR3 bases are TGTGCCAGCACAGGCTCCTACAATGAGCAGTTCTTC. Its translation: CASTGSYNEQFF. Using reference TRBV25-1 and TRBJ2-1 for the parts outside the CDR3, the full variable domain is EADIYQTPRYLVIGTGKKITLECSQTMGHDKMYWYQQDPGMELHLIHYSYGVNSTEKGDLSSESTVSRIRTEHFPLTLESARPSHTSQYLCASTGSYNEQFFGPGTRLTVL.

This clonotype was counted many times. CDR3 amino acids: CASSLRRGVKETQYF. The CDR3 DNA reads TGTGCCAGCAGTTTGAGGAGGGGGGTAAAAGAGACCCAGTACTTC. J is TRBJ2-5 and V is TRBV12-3 or TRBV12-4, with D perhaps assigned TRBD1 or TRBD2 (6 bases each). V was cut by 3 bases and J by 3 bases, with 14 bases left in between. This CDR3 is 15 amino acids long.

This clonotype was counted between two and nine times. V is TRBV5-1 and J is TRBJ2-1; 10 bases align to TRBD1. CDR1 and CDR2 (germline): SGHRS, YFSETQ. This CDR3 region has 17 residues. V was clipped by 4 bases and J by 9 bases; unmatched bases: 16. CDR3 coding DNA: TGCGCCAGCAGCCACTCCCTTGCCGGGACAGGGGCAGTTGAGCAGTTCTTC. It codes for CASSHSLAGTGAVEQFF. Combining the CDR3 with reference TRBV5-1 and TRBJ2-1 gives the whole variable domain KAGVTQTPRYLIKTRGQQVTLSCSPISGHRSVSWYQQTPGQGLQFLFEYFSETQRNKGNFPGRFSGRQFSNSRSEMNVSTLELGDSALYLCASSHSLAGTGAVEQFFGPGTRLTVL.

This clonotype has only a few counts. The genes are TRBV24-1 and TRBJ2-1; D is perhaps TRBD1 (6 bases). V lost 3 bases and J 10 bases, leaving 9 bases between the germline ends. The CDR3 extends over 12 amino acids. Germline V CDR1 and CDR2: KGHDR, SFDVKD. The chain's CDR3 is CATSDDRSEQFF. CDR3 in DNA: TGTGCCACCAGTGATGACAGGTCAGAGCAGTTCTTC.

The table lists this clonotype with a few counts. The V call is TRBV5-6, the J call TRBJ2-7, with D uncertain. With 0 bases removed from V and 0 bases from J, the gap between germline ends came to 7 bases. CDR1 is SGHDT and CDR2 is YYEEEE in the germline V gene. This CDR3 comprises 14 residues. The CDR3 reads CASSLDAVSYEQYF. In nucleotides, the CDR3 is TGTGCCAGCAGCTTGGACGCTGTCTCCTACGAGCAGTACTTC.

With regard to this clonotype: At one end the junction does not follow the germline gene, possibly because of a read error. The V call is TRBV3-1, the J call TRBJ1-6; D not certain. The length of the CDR3 is 13 residues. Germline V CDR1 and CDR2: LGHDT, YNNKEL (reference sequence). CDR3 protein: CASSHGLRAGPNF. The CDR3 region has the DNA TGTGCCAGCAGCCATGGGCTGAGGGCTGGGCCGAACTTT.

The V and J genes are TRBV7-9 and TRBJ2-5, with D perhaps TRBD1 (6 bases). The CDR3 loop spans 15 amino acids. From germline, CDR1 is SEHNR and CDR2 FQNEAQ (reference sequence). V gave up 3 bases and J gave up 2 bases, with 13 bases separating them. The CDR3 region is CASSFGTNGQETQYF. The CDR3 DNA sequence: TGTGCCAGCAGCTTTGGGACAAATGGGCAAGAGACCCAGTACTTC. Combining the CDR3 with reference TRBV7-9 and TRBJ2-5 gives the whole variable domain DTGVSQNPRHKITKRGQNVTFRCDPISEHNRLYWYRQTLGQGPEFLTYFQNEAQLEKSRLLSDRFSAERPKGSFSTLEIQRTEQGDSAMYLCASSFGTNGQETQYFGPGTRLLVL.

To note about this clonotype: A single base separates this from a much larger clone, so it may be a read error. The rearrangement links TRBV28 to TRBJ2-5; TRBD2 might be the D (6 bases). The V end lost 8 bases, the J end lost 9 bases, and 10 bases lay between the germline ends. The CDR3 covers 10 residues. Germline V gene lookup returns CDR1 MDHEN and CDR2 SYDVKM. CDR3 nucleotides: TGTGCCAGCCGAAGGGAGGCCCAGTACTTC. It translates to CASRREAQYF.

J is TRBJ2-4 and V is TRBV27, with 10 positions matching TRBD2. CDR3 length: 16 amino acids. Trimming took 0 bases from V and 7 from J; bases not matched to a gene: 6. Germline lookup yields CDR1 MNHEY and CDR2 SMNVEV (reference sequence). The CDR3 loop is CASSLSWLAGANIQYF. CDR3 sequence (DNA): TGTGCCAGCAGTTTATCATGGCTAGCGGGAGCTAACATTCAGTACTTC.

This clonotype was seen repeatedly, ten times or more. The rearrangement joins TRBV20-1 to TRBJ1-1; 7 nucleotides match TRBD1. V dropped 6 bases and J dropped 4; count of bases not matched to a gene: 8. Germline loops: CDR1 DFQATT, CDR2 SNEGSKA (reference sequence). This CDR3 comprises 13 residues. This chain's CDR3 is CSADRVGGTEAFF. The CDR3 nucleotides read TGCAGTGCAGACAGGGTTGGCGGCACTGAAGCTTTCTTT.

For this clonotype: A read error may explain this, as a much larger clone is one base away. This sequence joins TRBV27 and TRBJ2-3; TRBD2 is a possible D gene (5 bases). Germline values: CDR1 MNHEY, CDR2 SMNVEV (reference sequence). The CDR3 runs to 15 residues. Here the CDR3 reads CASSSKSGPTDTRYF. In DNA, the CDR3 is TGTGCCAGCAGCTCCAAGAGCGGTCCCACAGATACGCGGTATTTT.

This clonotype was counted ten times or more. J is TRBJ2-1 and V is TRBV11-3, with D maybe TRBD1 (5 bases). CDR3 length equals 16 residues. CDR1 SGHNT and CDR2 YENEEA come from the germline V gene. Between the trimmed V and J ends, which lost 0 bases and 3 bases, there was a span of 12 bases. CDR3 DNA: TGTGCCAGCAGCTTAGAAGGAGCAGGGTTCTACAATGAGCAGTTCTTC. It encodes CASSLEGAGFYNEQFF.

The J gene is TRBJ1-2, the V gene TRBV9, with D uncertain. This CDR3 is built from 15 residues. V gave up 0 bases and J gave up 5 bases, with 14 bases separating them. Germline V gives CDR1 SGDLS, CDR2 YYNGEE. This CDR3 reads CASSVDGRVGYGYTF. The CDR3 region has the DNA TGTGCCAGCAGCGTAGACGGAAGGGTAGGGTATGGCTACACCTTC.

This clonotype has at least ten counts. V usage is TRBV12-3 or TRBV12-4 and J usage is TRBJ1-1; TRBD1 agrees at 7 bases. This CDR3 has 15 amino acids. V lost 5 bases, J lost 1 base, and 7 bases stayed unmatched. CDR3: CASSTTGLSNTEAFF. CDR3 in DNA: TGTGCCAGCAGTACGACAGGGCTCTCGAACACTGAAGCTTTCTTT.

The chain recombines TRBV18 with TRBJ2-7, with 7 bases matching TRBD1. V gave up 3 bases and J gave up 2 bases; unmatched junction bases: 7. CDR1 is KGHSH and CDR2 is LQKENI in the germline V gene. The CDR3 spans 15 residues. The CDR3 coding sequence is TGTGCCAGCTCACCTTTAACCGGGACAGCCTACGAGCAGTACTTC. Translating gives CASSPLTGTAYEQYF. Together with reference TRBV18 and TRBJ2-7, the CDR3 gives the full variable domain: NAGVMQNPRHLVRRRGQEARLRCSPMKGHSHVYWYRQLPEEGLKFMVYLQKENIIDESGMPKERFSAEFPKEGPSILRIQQVVRGDSAAYFCASSPLTGTAYEQYFGPGTRLTVT.